This is a list of T cell receptor beta chains from one sample in a study of T cell responses to AZD1222 COVID-19 vaccine. Generated by immunoSEQ multiplex PCR, the TCRdb table keeps only in-frame clones and is missing some. The top ten clones hold around 8% of a sample with 95,000 or so clones, 80% to 95% of them seen once. Material: peripheral blood, obtained 28 days after the second AZD1222 dose. All receptors derive from an adult who received the AZD1222 COVID-19 vaccine. The CDR3 runs from the conserved cysteine through the conserved F or W. A D gene is named only where the DNA matches it firmly. Clone size, where shown, is once, few, many, or a class for clones that have expanded.

CDR3 length: 13
D gene: NA
J gene: TRBJ2-7
clone size: NA
V gene: TRBV11-2
CDR3 protein: CASSLASEGEQYF
CDR3 DNA: TGTGCCAGCAGCTTAGCTAGCGAGGGCGAGCAGTACTTC

CDR3 length: 15
D gene: TRBD2
J gene: TRBJ2-3
clone size: few
V gene: TRBV5-4
CDR3 protein: CASSFTSGSPDTQYF
CDR3 DNA: TGTGCCAGCAGCTTTACTAGCGGGAGTCCAGATACGCAGTATTTT

CDR3 length: 13
D gene: NA
J gene: TRBJ1-2
clone size: few
V gene: TRBV7-9
CDR3 protein: CASSRLSSYGYTF
CDR3 DNA: TGTGCCAGCAGCCGTTTGTCAAGCTATGGCTACACCTTC

CDR3 length: 17
D gene: NA
J gene: TRBJ1-6
clone size: NA
V gene: TRBV5-4
CDR3 protein: CASSLAPALSRDSPLHF
CDR3 DNA: TGTGCCAGCAGCTTGGCCCCGGCACTATCTAGGGATTCACCCCTCCACTTT

CDR3 length: 14
D gene: TRBD1
J gene: TRBJ2-7
clone size: NA
V gene: TRBV6-5
CDR3 protein: CASTSGTGGFEQYF
CDR3 DNA: TGTGCCAGCACCAGCGGGACAGGGGGCTTCGAGCAGTACTTC

CDR3 length: 18
D gene: NA
J gene: TRBJ2-1
clone size: NA
V gene: TRBV6-2/TRBV6-3
CDR3 protein: CASSYQGAGRVPDNEQFF
CDR3 DNA: TGTGCCAGCAGTTACCAGGGAGCTGGGCGCGTCCCGGACAATGAGCAGTTCTTC

CDR3 length: 15
D gene: TRBD2
J gene: TRBJ2-7
clone size: NA
V gene: TRBV11-2
CDR3 protein: CASSGGLAGVYEQYF
CDR3 DNA: TGTGCCAGCAGCGGCGGACTAGCGGGAGTGTACGAGCAGTACTTC

CDR3 length: 14
D gene: NA
J gene: TRBJ2-7
clone size: once
V gene: TRBV10-1
CDR3 protein: CASSESTESNEQYF
CDR3 DNA: TGCGCCAGCAGTGAGTCGACGGAGTCTAACGAGCAGTACTTC

CDR3 length: 15
D gene: NA
J gene: TRBJ2-1
clone size: NA
V gene: TRBV5-1
CDR3 protein: CASTLGVSSYNEQFF
CDR3 DNA: TGCGCCAGCACCTTGGGAGTAAGCTCCTACAATGAGCAGTTCTTC

CDR3 length: 15
D gene: TRBD1
J gene: TRBJ2-7
clone size: NA
V gene: TRBV14
CDR3 protein: CASSLRTGFSYEQYF
CDR3 DNA: TGTGCCAGCAGCCTTCGGACAGGGTTCTCCTACGAGCAGTACTTC

CDR3 length: 14
D gene: NA
J gene: TRBJ1-1
clone size: NA
V gene: TRBV5-1
CDR3 protein: CASSLDRLRTEAFF
CDR3 DNA: TGCGCCAGCAGCTTGGATAGACTTCGGACTGAAGCTTTCTTT

CDR3 length: 13
D gene: NA
J gene: TRBJ1-4
clone size: NA
V gene: TRBV6-4
CDR3 protein: CACISRTNEKLFF
CDR3 DNA: TGTGCCTGCATCTCGAGGACTAATGAAAAACTGTTTTTT

CDR3 length: 13
D gene: NA
J gene: TRBJ1-6
clone size: NA
V gene: TRBV11-2
CDR3 protein: CASSLTGKSPLHF
CDR3 DNA: TGTGCCAGCAGCTTAACAGGGAAGTCACCCCTCCACTTT

CDR3 length: 15
D gene: NA
J gene: TRBJ1-1
clone size: NA
V gene: TRBV11-2
CDR3 protein: CASSSHGIMNTEAFF
CDR3 DNA: TGTGCCAGCAGCTCACACGGGATAATGAACACTGAAGCTTTCTTT

CDR3 length: 17
D gene: TRBD2
J gene: TRBJ2-3
clone size: NA
V gene: TRBV4-1
CDR3 protein: CASSQDGGGSSTDTQYF
CDR3 DNA: TGCGCCAGCAGCCAAGATGGGGGGGGTTCTAGCACAGATACGCAGTATTTT

CDR3 length: 15
D gene: NA
J gene: TRBJ2-5
clone size: NA
V gene: TRBV18
CDR3 protein: CASSPPAQGKETQYF
CDR3 DNA: TGTGCCAGCTCACCACCAGCGCAGGGGAAAGAGACCCAGTACTTC

CDR3 length: 15
D gene: TRBD2
J gene: TRBJ2-7
clone size: NA
V gene: TRBV5-6
CDR3 protein: CASSSLAGASYEQYF
CDR3 DNA: TGTGCCAGCAGTTCGCTAGCGGGCGCTTCCTACGAGCAGTACTTC

CDR3 length: 15
D gene: NA
J gene: TRBJ1-4
clone size: NA
V gene: TRBV7-2
CDR3 protein: CASSLRGGKNEKLFF
CDR3 DNA: TGTGCCAGCAGCTTAAGAGGAGGGAAGAATGAAAAACTGTTTTTT

CDR3 length: 13
D gene: NA
J gene: TRBJ1-1
clone size: NA
V gene: TRBV30
CDR3 protein: CASERTMNTEAFF
CDR3 DNA: TGTGCCTCAGAAAGGACCATGAACACTGAAGCTTTCTTT

CDR3 length: 12
D gene: NA
J gene: TRBJ1-5
clone size: NA
V gene: TRBV7-8
CDR3 protein: CASSPVGQPQHF
CDR3 DNA: TGTGCCAGCAGCCCGGTTGGTCAGCCCCAGCATTTT

CDR3 length: 14
D gene: NA
J gene: TRBJ2-1
clone size: NA
V gene: TRBV28
CDR3 protein: CASRASYSYNEQFF
CDR3 DNA: TGTGCCAGCAGAGCTAGTTATAGCTACAATGAGCAGTTCTTC

CDR3 length: 13
D gene: NA
J gene: TRBJ2-2
clone size: NA
V gene: TRBV10-2
CDR3 protein: CASCDFYTGELFF
CDR3 DNA: TGCGCCAGCTGTGACTTCTACACCGGGGAGCTGTTTTTT

CDR3 length: 16
D gene: TRBD2
J gene: TRBJ2-3
clone size: NA
V gene: TRBV2
CDR3 protein: CASRTSGRVSTDTQYF
CDR3 DNA: TGTGCCAGCAGAACTAGCGGGAGGGTGAGCACAGATACGCAGTATTTT

CDR3 length: 12
D gene: NA
J gene: TRBJ2-7
clone size: NA
V gene: TRBV6-2/TRBV6-3
CDR3 protein: CASSQSSYEQYF
CDR3 DNA: TGTGCCAGCAGTCAGAGCTCCTACGAGCAGTACTTC

CDR3 length: 18
D gene: TRBD2
J gene: TRBJ2-7
clone size: NA
V gene: TRBV5-1
CDR3 protein: CASSFLGGASGTRDEQYF
CDR3 DNA: TGCGCCAGCAGCTTCTTAGGTGGGGCTAGCGGGACGAGGGACGAGCAGTACTTC

CDR3 length: 15
D gene: NA
J gene: TRBJ1-2
clone size: NA
V gene: TRBV19
CDR3 protein: CASSQGTWGSYGYTF
CDR3 DNA: TGTGCCAGTAGCCAAGGGACTTGGGGATCCTATGGCTACACCTTC

CDR3 length: 13
D gene: TRBD1
J gene: TRBJ2-7
clone size: NA
V gene: TRBV2
CDR3 protein: CASSTGARYEQYF
CDR3 DNA: TGTGCCAGCAGTACAGGGGCCCGGTACGAGCAGTACTTC

CDR3 length: 17
D gene: NA
J gene: TRBJ2-2
clone size: NA
V gene: TRBV6-2/TRBV6-3
CDR3 protein: CASSYSPGSLNTGELFF
CDR3 DNA: TGTGCCAGCAGTTACTCGCCAGGGAGTTTGAACACCGGGGAGCTGTTTTTT

CDR3 length: 15
D gene: NA
J gene: TRBJ2-3
clone size: once
V gene: TRBV3-1/TRBV3-2
CDR3 protein: CASTPGGTGTDTQYF
CDR3 DNA: TGTGCCAGCACCCCGGGGGGGACAGGCACAGATACGCAGTATTTT

CDR3 length: 17
D gene: TRBD1
J gene: TRBJ1-6
clone size: NA
V gene: TRBV5-1
CDR3 protein: CASSLAWTGAGGSPLHF
CDR3 DNA: TGCGCCAGCAGCTTGGCCTGGACAGGAGCCGGTGGTTCACCCCTCCACTTT

CDR3 length: 16
D gene: TRBD1
J gene: TRBJ1-1
clone size: NA
V gene: TRBV6-6
CDR3 protein: CASIRRGQGANTEAFF
CDR3 DNA: TGTGCCAGCATAAGACGAGGACAGGGGGCTAACACTGAAGCTTTCTTT

CDR3 length: 15
D gene: NA
J gene: TRBJ1-2
clone size: NA
V gene: TRBV4-2
CDR3 protein: CASSQAPGLGYGYTF
CDR3 DNA: TGTGCCAGCAGCCAAGCCCCGGGACTAGGCTATGGCTACACCTTC

CDR3 length: 16
D gene: NA
J gene: TRBJ2-7
clone size: NA
V gene: TRBV3-1/TRBV3-2
CDR3 protein: CASSLTSGGGSHEQYF
CDR3 DNA: TGTGCCAGCAGCCTCACCTCAGGGGGAGGGTCTCACGAGCAGTACTTC

CDR3 length: 14
D gene: TRBD1
J gene: TRBJ1-4
clone size: NA
V gene: TRBV2
CDR3 protein: CASSNRGGDEKLFF
CDR3 DNA: TGTGCCAGCAGTAACAGGGGAGGCGATGAAAAACTGTTTTTT

CDR3 length: 11
D gene: NA
J gene: TRBJ1-2
clone size: NA
V gene: TRBV28
CDR3 protein: CASRSYYGYTF
CDR3 DNA: TGTGCCAGCAGGTCGTATTATGGCTACACCTTC

CDR3 length: 12
D gene: NA
J gene: TRBJ2-5
clone size: NA
V gene: TRBV6-2/TRBV6-3
CDR3 protein: CASSSHRETQYF
CDR3 DNA: TGTGCCAGCAGTTCACATCGGGAGACCCAGTACTTC

CDR3 length: 13
D gene: NA
J gene: TRBJ2-7
clone size: NA
V gene: TRBV6-2/TRBV6-3
CDR3 protein: CASSSQGSYEQYF
CDR3 DNA: TGTGCCAGCAGTTCCCAGGGCTCCTACGAGCAGTACTTC

CDR3 length: 11
D gene: NA
J gene: TRBJ2-5
clone size: NA
V gene: TRBV25-1
CDR3 protein: CASGLKETQYF
CDR3 DNA: TGTGCCAGTGGGCTGAAAGAGACCCAGTACTTC

CDR3 length: 12
D gene: NA
J gene: TRBJ1-5
clone size: NA
V gene: TRBV3-1/TRBV3-2
CDR3 protein: CASSQGVSPQHF
CDR3 DNA: TGTGCCAGCAGCCAAGGGGTTTCTCCCCAGCATTTT

CDR3 length: 12
D gene: NA
J gene: TRBJ2-1
clone size: NA
V gene: TRBV12-3/TRBV12-4
CDR3 protein: CASSFGPYEQFF
CDR3 DNA: TGTGCCAGCAGTTTTGGTCCCTATGAGCAGTTCTTC

CDR3 length: 15
D gene: TRBD1
J gene: TRBJ1-2
clone size: NA
V gene: TRBV7-2
CDR3 protein: CASSSGQGINYGYTF
CDR3 DNA: TGTGCCAGCAGCTCGGGACAGGGCATTAACTATGGCTACACCTTC